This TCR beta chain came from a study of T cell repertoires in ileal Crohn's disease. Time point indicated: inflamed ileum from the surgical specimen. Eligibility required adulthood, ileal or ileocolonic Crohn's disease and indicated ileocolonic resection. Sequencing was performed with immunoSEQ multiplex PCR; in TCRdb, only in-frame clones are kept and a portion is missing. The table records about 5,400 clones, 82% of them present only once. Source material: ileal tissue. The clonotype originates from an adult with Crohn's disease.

The CDR3 DNA reads TGTGCCAGCAGCTTGCCCAGTTGGGGCTACACCTTC. Translation: CASSLPSWGYTF. This chain uses TRBV5-6 with TRBJ1-2; D unclear. Germline V gene data show CDR1 as SGHDT and CDR2 as YYEEEE. This CDR3 has 12 amino acids. The V end lost 1 base, the J end lost 8 bases, and 9 bases lay between the germline ends.